The entry below gives a single TCR beta chain sequence along with its context. Germline-derived CDR1 and CDR2 are SEHNR and FQNEAQ (reference sequence). The CDR3 is 17 residues long. The ends lost 5 bases at V and 2 bases at J; junction bases unmatched: 11. The record originates from a study of OX40 agonist ivuxolimab in advanced cancers. The overall study: The group had a mean age of 60 years, ranged from roughly 20 to 80, and was around 86% male.

TCRdb keeps only in-frame clones here, not all; method: immunoSEQ multiplex PCR. The repertoire includes about 68,000 clones, nearly 85% of them detected once, and under 13% sits in the top ten. The V gene is TRBV7-9, the J gene TRBJ2-7, with 11 bases lining up with TRBD1. This TCR derives from an adult with an advanced solid tumor such as melanoma, head and neck, liver or kidney cancer. Sequenced here: CD4+ or CD8+ T cells sorted from blood, sampled in a trial of the OX40 agonist ivuxolimab. CDR3 protein: CASSRGGTGGFTYEQYF. DNA of the CDR3: TGTGCCAGCAGCAGGGGGGGGACAGGGGGTTTTACCTACGAGCAGTACTTC.